A selection of T cell receptor beta chains follows, all from one sample in a study of blood T cells in healthy people across ages. TCRdb recomputed calls from the 5' RACE reads with MiXCR, one row per CDR3 protein. The data hold hundreds of thousands of distinct CDR3 sequences, with approximately 43% observed a single time. The sequencing sample was made of blood. These receptors came from a woman aged 55-69 years in good health. CDR3s include the opening cysteine and the closing phenylalanine or tryptophan. A D gene is named only where the DNA matches it firmly. Clone size is not always given. Where it is, it says once, few, many or a class for expanded clones.

v_gene	abundance	j_gene	d_gene	CDR3aa	CDR3nt
TRBV20-1	few	TRBJ1-5	.	CSALTVSNQPQHF	TGCAGTGCTTTGACAGTGAGCAATCAGCCCCAGCATTTT
TRBV28	few	TRBJ2-7	.	CASSLTGQLRSYEQYF	TGTGCCAGCAGTTTAACCGGACAGCTCCGCTCCTACGAGCAGTACTTC
TRBV7-2	many	TRBJ2-1	TRBD1	CASSFARTGGYNEQFF	TGTGCCAGCAGCTTTGCGCGGACAGGGGGATACAATGAGCAGTTCTTC
TRBV7-2	.	TRBJ2-5	TRBD2	CASSRGVSVNEQYF	TGTGCCAGCAGCCGGGGGGTATCCGTCAATGAGCAGTACTTC
TRBV2	few	TRBJ2-5	.	CASTLERTQYF	TGTGCCAGTACCCTGGAGCGGACCCAGTACTTC
TRBV20-1	.	TRBJ2-7	TRBD1	CSARPPGGFYEQYF	TGCAGTGCCAGGCCGCCAGGGGGCTTCTACGAGCAGTACTTC
TRBV20-1	.	TRBJ1-5	.	CSARGGRAVGNQPQHF	TGCAGTGCTAGGGGGGGCAGGGCGGTGGGCAATCAGCCCCAGCATTTT
TRBV4-3	.	TRBJ2-3	TRBD2	CASSQVGAGGADTQYF	TGCGCCAGCAGCCAAGTGGGAGCGGGAGGGGCGGATACGCAGTATTTT
TRBV6-1	.	TRBJ1-1	.	CASSQDVYEAFF	TGTGCCAGCAGTCAAGACGTTTATGAAGCTTTCTTT
TRBV7-9	.	TRBJ1-5	.	CASSRPHQPQHF	TGTGCCAGCAGCCGTCCTCATCAGCCCCAGCATTTT
TRBV20-1	few	TRBJ1-2	.	CSARDNRAYGYTF	TGCAGTGCTAGAGACAACAGAGCCTATGGCTACACCTTC
TRBV6-5	many	TRBJ1-2	.	CASSAQGGGSGYTF	TGTGCCAGCAGTGCACAGGGTGGGGGTAGTGGCTACACCTTC
TRBV7-9	.	TRBJ1-4	.	CASSPEGGLGEKLFF	TGTGCCAGCAGCCCGGAGGGGGGTCTGGGTGAAAAACTGTTTTTT
TRBV20-1	few	TRBJ1-4	.	CSASSDHNEKLFF	TGCAGTGCTAGTTCCGACCATAATGAAAAACTGTTTTTT
TRBV20-1	once	TRBJ2-3	TRBD2	CSAVGSGGSDTQYF	TGCAGTGCTGTAGGGAGCGGGGGATCAGATACGCAGTATTTT